The TCR beta chain described here comes from a study of blood T cell repertoires in COVID-19. Turning to the study itself: The analysed material was cDNA or gDNA that came from T cells, B-cell-depleted T cells, or PBMCs.

Under the authors' procedure: Estimation of nucleated cell counts was performed using reference gene primer amplification. TCRdb keeps only in-frame clones here, not all; method: immunoSEQ multiplex PCR. The V and J calls and clone size come from that table; D and trimming were worked out from the DNA. The sample comprises over 250,000 clones, around 90% of which are singletons, and more than 8.5% rests with the top ten. In germline, CDR1 is GTSNPN, CDR2 SVGIG (reference sequence). The CDR3 contains 16 residues. V lost 4 bases to trimming and J lost 0 bases, with 13 bases between them. Seattle patients were enrolled during active infection and followed longitudinally.

The receptor comes from a woman in her sixties or seventies with COVID-19, enrolled during active disease. The V call is TRBV30, the J call TRBJ1-6, with D possibly being TRBD1 (5 bases). The sequenced sample was peripheral blood. CDR3 DNA: TGTGCCTGGATTAAGGGGTCGAGCTCCTATAATTCACCCCTCCACTTT. The encoded protein is CAWIKGSSSYNSPLHF.